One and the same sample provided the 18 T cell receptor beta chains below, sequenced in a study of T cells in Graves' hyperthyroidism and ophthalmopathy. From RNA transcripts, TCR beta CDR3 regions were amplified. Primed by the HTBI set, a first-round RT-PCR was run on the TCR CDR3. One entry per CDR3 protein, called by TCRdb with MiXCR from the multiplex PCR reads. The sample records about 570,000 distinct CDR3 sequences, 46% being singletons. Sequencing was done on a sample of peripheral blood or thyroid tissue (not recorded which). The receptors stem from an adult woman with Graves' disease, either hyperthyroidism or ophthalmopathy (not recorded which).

The CDR3 coding sequence is TGTGCCAGCAGTCCTCGTCCACAGGGCGACTACGAGCAGTACTTC. As protein: CASSPRPQGDYEQYF. This sequence joins TRBV2 and TRBJ2-7; tentatively, D is TRBD1 (6 bases). Per germline, CDR1 SNHLY and CDR2 FYNNEI. With 5 bases removed from V and 3 bases from J, the gap between germline ends came to 17 bases. This CDR3 has 15 amino acids.

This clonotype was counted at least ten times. Here the CDR3 DNA reads TGTGCCAGCAGCCGAGGAGGGGACGGGCAGTACTTC. It codes for CASSRGGDGQYF. The chain couples TRBV7-9 to TRBJ2-7; possible D gene TRBD2, 6 bases. Looked up from germline, CDR1 is SEHNR and CDR2 is FQNEAQ (reference sequence). The germline V and J ends were trimmed by 5 bases and 9 bases, with 14 bases remaining between them. This CDR3 contains 12 residues.

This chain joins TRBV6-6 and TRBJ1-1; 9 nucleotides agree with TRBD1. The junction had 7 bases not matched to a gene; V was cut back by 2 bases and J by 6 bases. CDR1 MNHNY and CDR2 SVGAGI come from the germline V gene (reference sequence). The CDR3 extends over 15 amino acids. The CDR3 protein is CASSYVDRGAAEAFF. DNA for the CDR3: TGTGCCAGCAGTTACGTAGACAGGGGGGCCGCTGAAGCTTTCTTT.

In DNA form, the CDR3 reads TGTGCCATCAAGGACGGCGTTAATTCACCCCTCCACTTT. Translated: CAIKDGVNSPLHF. V usage is TRBV10-3 and J usage is TRBJ1-6, with D uncertain. This CDR3 region has 13 residues. Trimming stripped 7 bases from V and 6 bases from J, with 10 bases between. CDR1 is ENHRY, CDR2 SYGVKD, per germline.

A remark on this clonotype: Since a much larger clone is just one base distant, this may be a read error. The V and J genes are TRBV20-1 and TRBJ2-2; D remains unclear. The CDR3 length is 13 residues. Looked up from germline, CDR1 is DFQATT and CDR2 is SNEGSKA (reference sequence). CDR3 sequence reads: CSASASNTEELFF. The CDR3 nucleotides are TGCAGTGCTAGTGCGTCGAACACCGAGGAGCTGTTTTTT.

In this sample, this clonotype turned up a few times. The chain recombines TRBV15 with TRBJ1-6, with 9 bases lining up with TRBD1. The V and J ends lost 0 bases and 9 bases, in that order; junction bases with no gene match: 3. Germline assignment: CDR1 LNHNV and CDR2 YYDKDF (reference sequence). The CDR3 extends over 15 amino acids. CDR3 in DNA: TGTGCCACCAGCAGAGACACAGGGGGCGGTTCACCCCTCCACTTT. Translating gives CATSRDTGGGSPLHF.

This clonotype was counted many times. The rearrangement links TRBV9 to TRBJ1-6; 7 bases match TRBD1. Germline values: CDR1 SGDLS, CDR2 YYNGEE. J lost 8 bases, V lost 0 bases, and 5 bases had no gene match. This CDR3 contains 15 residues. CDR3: CASSVAPGGDSPLHF. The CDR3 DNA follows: TGTGCCAGCAGCGTAGCACCAGGGGGGGATTCACCCCTCCACTTT.

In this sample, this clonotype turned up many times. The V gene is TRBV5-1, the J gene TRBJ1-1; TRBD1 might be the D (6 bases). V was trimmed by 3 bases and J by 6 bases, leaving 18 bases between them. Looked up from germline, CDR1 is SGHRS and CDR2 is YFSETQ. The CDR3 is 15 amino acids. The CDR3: CASSWGAGVRAEAFF. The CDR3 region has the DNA TGCGCCAGCAGCTGGGGGGCGGGGGTCCGGGCTGAAGCTTTCTTT.

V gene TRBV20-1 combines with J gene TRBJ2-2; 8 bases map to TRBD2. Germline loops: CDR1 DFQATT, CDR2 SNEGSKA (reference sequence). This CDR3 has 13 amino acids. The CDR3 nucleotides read TGCAGAACTAGCGGACTTAACACCGGGGAGCTGTTTTTT. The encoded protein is CRTSGLNTGELFF.

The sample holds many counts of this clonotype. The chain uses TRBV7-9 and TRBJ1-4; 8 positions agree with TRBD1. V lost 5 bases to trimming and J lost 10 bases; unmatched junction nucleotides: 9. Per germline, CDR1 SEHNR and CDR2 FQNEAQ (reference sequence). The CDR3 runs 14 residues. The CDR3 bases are TGTGCCAGCAGCACGACAGGGGTTGGCGTAAAACTGTTTTTT. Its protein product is CASSTTGVGVKLFF.

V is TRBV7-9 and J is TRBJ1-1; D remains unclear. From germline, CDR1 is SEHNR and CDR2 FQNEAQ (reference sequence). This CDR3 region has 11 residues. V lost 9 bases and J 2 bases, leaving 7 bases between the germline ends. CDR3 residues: CASYSNTEAFF. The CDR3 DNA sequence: TGTGCCAGTTACAGCAACACTGAAGCTTTCTTT.

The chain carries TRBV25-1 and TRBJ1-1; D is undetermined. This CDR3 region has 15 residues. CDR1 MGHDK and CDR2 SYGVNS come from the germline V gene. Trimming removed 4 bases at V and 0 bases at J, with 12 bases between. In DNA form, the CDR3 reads TGTGCCAGCAGTGTACAGTGGGGTTTGAACACTGAAGCTTTCTTT. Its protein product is CASSVQWGLNTEAFF.

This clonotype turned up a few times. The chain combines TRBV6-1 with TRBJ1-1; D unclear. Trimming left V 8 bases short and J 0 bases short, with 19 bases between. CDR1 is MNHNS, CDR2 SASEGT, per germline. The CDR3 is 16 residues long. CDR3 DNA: TGTGCCAGCTCTCATAGGACTGTTCCTATGAACACTGAAGCTTTCTTT. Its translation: CASSHRTVPMNTEAFF.

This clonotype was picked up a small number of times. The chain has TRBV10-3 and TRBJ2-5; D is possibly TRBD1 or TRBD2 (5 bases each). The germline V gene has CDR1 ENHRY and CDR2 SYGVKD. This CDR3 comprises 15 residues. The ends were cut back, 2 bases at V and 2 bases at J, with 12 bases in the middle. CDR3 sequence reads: CAISEEGTLQETQYF. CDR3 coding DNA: TGTGCCATCAGTGAGGAGGGGACGCTACAAGAGACCCAGTACTTC.

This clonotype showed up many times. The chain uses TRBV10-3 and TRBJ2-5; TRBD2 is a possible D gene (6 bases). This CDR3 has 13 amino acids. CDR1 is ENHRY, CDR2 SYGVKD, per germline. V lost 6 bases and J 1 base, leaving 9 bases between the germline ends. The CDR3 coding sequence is TGTGCCATCAGCCGGGACTTCCAAGAGACCCAGTACTTC. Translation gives CAISRDFQETQYF.

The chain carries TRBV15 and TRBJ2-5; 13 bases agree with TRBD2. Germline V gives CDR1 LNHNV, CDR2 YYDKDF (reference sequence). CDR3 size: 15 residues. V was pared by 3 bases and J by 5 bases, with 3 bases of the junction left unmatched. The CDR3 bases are TGTGCCACCAGCAGTACGACTAGCGGGAGGGAGACCCAGTACTTC. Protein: CATSSTTSGRETQYF.

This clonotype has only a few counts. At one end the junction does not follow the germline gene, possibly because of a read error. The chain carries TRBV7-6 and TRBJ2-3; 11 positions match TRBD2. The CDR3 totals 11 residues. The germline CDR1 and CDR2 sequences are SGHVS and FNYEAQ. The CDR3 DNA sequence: TGTGCCAGCAGCTCAGAGACTAGCGGGAATTTT. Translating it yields CASSSETSGNF.

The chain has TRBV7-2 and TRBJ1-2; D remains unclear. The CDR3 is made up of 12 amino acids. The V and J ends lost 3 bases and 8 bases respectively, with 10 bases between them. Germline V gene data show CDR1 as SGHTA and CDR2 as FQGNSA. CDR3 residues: CASSLVPLGYTF. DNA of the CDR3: TGTGCCAGCAGCTTGGTGCCCTTGGGCTACACCTTC.